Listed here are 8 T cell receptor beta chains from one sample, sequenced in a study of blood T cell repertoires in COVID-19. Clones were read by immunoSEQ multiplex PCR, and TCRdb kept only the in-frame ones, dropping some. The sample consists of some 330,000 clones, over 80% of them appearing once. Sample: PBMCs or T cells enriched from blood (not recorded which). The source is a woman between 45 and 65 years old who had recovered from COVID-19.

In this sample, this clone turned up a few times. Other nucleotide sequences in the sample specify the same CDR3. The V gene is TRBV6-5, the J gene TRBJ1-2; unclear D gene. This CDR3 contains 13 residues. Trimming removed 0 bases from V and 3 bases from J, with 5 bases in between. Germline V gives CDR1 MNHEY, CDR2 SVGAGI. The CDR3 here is CASSYSPDYGYTF. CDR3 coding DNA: TGTGCCAGCAGTTACTCGCCAGACTATGGCTACACCTTC.

The CDR3: CASSPIRGRQYF. CDR3 coding DNA: TGTGCCAGCAGCCCCATCAGGGGAAGGCAGTACTTC. The chain uses TRBV7-8 and TRBJ2-7; possibly TRBD1 for D (6 bases). The CDR3 totals 12 residues. V lost 5 bases and J lost 9, with 14 bases in between. Germline V gives CDR1 SGHVS, CDR2 FQNEAQ.

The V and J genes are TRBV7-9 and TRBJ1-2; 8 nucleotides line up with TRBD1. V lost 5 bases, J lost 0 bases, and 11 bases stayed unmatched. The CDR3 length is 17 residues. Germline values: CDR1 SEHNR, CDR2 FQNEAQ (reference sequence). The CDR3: CASSPPFGQGPNYGYTF. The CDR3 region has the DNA TGTGCCAGCAGCCCCCCGTTTGGACAGGGACCTAACTATGGCTACACCTTC.

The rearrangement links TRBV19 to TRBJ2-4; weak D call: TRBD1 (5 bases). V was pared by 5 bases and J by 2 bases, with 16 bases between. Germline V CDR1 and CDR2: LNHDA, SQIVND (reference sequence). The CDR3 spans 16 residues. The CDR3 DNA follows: TGTGCCAGTAGTCAAATTGGGGCGGATACCAAAAACATTCAGTACTTC. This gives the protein CASSQIGADTKNIQYF.

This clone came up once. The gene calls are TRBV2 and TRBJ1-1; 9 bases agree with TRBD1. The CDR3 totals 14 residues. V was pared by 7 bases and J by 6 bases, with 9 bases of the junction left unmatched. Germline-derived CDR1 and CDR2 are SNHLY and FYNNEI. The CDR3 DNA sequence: TGTGCCAGCATCGGGACAGGGATTTTTTCTGAAGCTTTCTTT. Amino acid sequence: CASIGTGIFSEAFF.

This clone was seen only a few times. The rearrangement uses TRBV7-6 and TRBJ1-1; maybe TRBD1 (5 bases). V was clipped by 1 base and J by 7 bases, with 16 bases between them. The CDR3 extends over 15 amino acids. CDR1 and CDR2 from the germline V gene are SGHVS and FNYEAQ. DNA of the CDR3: TGTGCCAGCAGCTTAGGTGGAGGGGATTACCTTGAAGCTTTCTTT. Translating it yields CASSLGGGDYLEAFF.

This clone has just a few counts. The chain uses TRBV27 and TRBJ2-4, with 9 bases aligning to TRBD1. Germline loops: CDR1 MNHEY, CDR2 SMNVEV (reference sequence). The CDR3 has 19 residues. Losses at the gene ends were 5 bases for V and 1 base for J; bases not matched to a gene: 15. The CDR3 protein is CASSPTPGTGRLAKNIQYF. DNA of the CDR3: TGTGCCAGCAGTCCGACCCCCGGGACAGGGCGACTGGCCAAAAACATTCAGTACTTC.

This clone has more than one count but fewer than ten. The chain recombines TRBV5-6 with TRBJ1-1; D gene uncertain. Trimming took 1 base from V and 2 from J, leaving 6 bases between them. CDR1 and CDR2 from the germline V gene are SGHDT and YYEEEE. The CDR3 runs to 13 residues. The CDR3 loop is CASSLLSNTEAFF. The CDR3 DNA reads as TGTGCCAGCAGCTTGTTATCCAACACTGAAGCTTTCTTT. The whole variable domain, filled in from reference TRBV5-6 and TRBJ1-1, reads DAGVTQSPTHLIKTRGQQVTLRCSPKSGHDTVSWYQQALGQGPQFIFQYYEEEERQRGNFPDRFSGHQFPNYSSELNVNALLLGDSALYLCASSLLSNTEAFFGQGTRLTVV.